The rows below give T cell receptor beta chains drawn from one sample of a study of CD8+CD57+ T cells in acquired aplastic anemia. TCRdb ran MiXCR on the reads and lists one entry per CDR3 protein. The data hold some 180,000 distinct CDR3 sequences, with roughly 50% observed a single time. Sequencing was carried out using sorted CD4+, CD8+, or CD8+CD57+ T cells (not recorded which) from PBMCs. These TCRs come from a human donor with aplastic anemia. CDR3s include the opening cysteine and the closing phenylalanine or tryptophan.

J | V | CDR3
TRBJ1-5 | TRBV19 | CASKGQYSNQPQHF
TRBJ1-4 | TRBV29-1 | CSVELATNEKLFF
TRBJ1-1 | TRBV4-1 | CASSQGGGRGPMNTEAFF
TRBJ1-5 | TRBV9 | CASSIRQGSQPQHF
TRBJ1-5 | TRBV15 | CATSRLRDSNQPQHF
TRBJ1-2 | TRBV25-1 | CASSEGQGHGYTF
TRBJ2-3 | TRBV24-1 | CATSDTQGYDTDTQYF
TRBJ1-4 | TRBV4-2 | CASSQDQTGTGGEKTEKLFF
TRBJ2-7 | TRBV10-1 | CASSESYGKLQYF
TRBJ2-3 | TRBV10-3 | CAISEQGDTQYF
TRBJ2-1 | TRBV27 | CASSLWDTSSYNEQFF
TRBJ2-7 | TRBV10-3 | CAISGSQPSHEQYF
TRBJ1-1 | TRBV11-2 | CASSLGLWGAQGTEAFF
TRBJ2-3 | TRBV19 | CASSIGGTSGGAITDTQYF
TRBJ1-4 | TRBV18 | CASSVSLRGEKLFF
TRBJ1-5 | TRBV7-8 | CASSLGWIGNQPQHF
TRBJ2-2 | TRBV9 | CASSVASGELFF
TRBJ1-1 | TRBV7-9 | CASSLGSTGVNTEAFF
TRBJ2-6 | TRBV6-1 | CASSAPSGANVLTF
TRBJ1-6 | TRBV11-1 | CASSLRADQGNSPLHF
TRBJ1-5 | TRBV19 | CASHLGQGYNQPQHF
TRBJ1-1 | TRBV5-8 | CASSSPLLAAFF
TRBJ1-4 | TRBV20-1 | CSASRVNEKLFF
TRBJ2-2 | TRBV6-1 | CASSSKNTGELFF
TRBJ2-1 | TRBV29-1 | CSVEGRYPSSYNEQFF
TRBJ1-1 | TRBV19 | CASSIGGQTLNTEAFF
TRBJ2-3 | TRBV6-1 | CASRDPTDTQYF
TRBJ2-1 | TRBV2 | CASLTAAGQFF
TRBJ1-6 | TRBV2 | CASSEPPDRSNSPLHF
TRBJ2-1 | TRBV10-2 | CASRRRRGGLIIGNEQFF
TRBJ2-1 | TRBV6-5 | CATTLGGSYNEQFF
TRBJ1-2 | TRBV25-1 | CASSPPQIAYGYTF
TRBJ2-7 | TRBV20-1 | CSARDLSYEQYF
TRBJ2-7 | TRBV7-9 | CASSSSEQHF
TRBJ2-5 | TRBV20-1 | CSARDEGPGTQYF
TRBJ1-4 | TRBV5-1 | CASSSGAGDEKLFF